The present T cell receptor (beta chain) was sequenced within a study of technical replicates of blood from a handful of donors. Generated by immunoSEQ multiplex PCR, the TCRdb table keeps only in-frame clones and is missing some. The sample holds 65,000 to 80,000 clones, approximately 93% seen once. Trimming took off 7 bases at V and 4 bases at J, with 7 bases between the two ends. CDR3 length: 11 amino acids. CDR1 LNHDA and CDR2 SQIVND come from the germline V gene (reference sequence). The sequenced sample was T cells isolated from PBMCs. The TCR comes from a human donor in good health. V is TRBV19 and J is TRBJ1-2, with no clear D. The CDR3 region has the DNA TGTGCCAGTAACCGGGGCTATGGCTACACCTTC. Amino acids: CASNRGYGYTF.